Below, 11 T cell receptor beta chains from the same sample are listed, as sequenced in a study of T cell changes during pregnancy in multiple sclerosis. Measured with immunoSEQ multiplex PCR; TCRdb has only the in-frame clones, and not every one. The data show over 90,000 clones, approximately 93% seen once. Material: peripheral blood, obtained after pregnancy. These receptors came from a female donor with multiple sclerosis, enrolled in a pregnancy study.

The chain uses TRBV6-1 and TRBJ2-7; D might be TRBD1 (6 bases). CDR1 MNHNS and CDR2 SASEGT come from the germline V gene. The CDR3 contains 15 residues. Trimming shortened V by 6 bases and J by 2 bases, and 17 bases separated the two germline ends. For the CDR3, the DNA is TGTGCCAGCAGGCGAGACAGGCCGGTACCCTACGAGCAGTACTTC. Its translation: CASRRDRPVPYEQYF.

V and J are TRBV19 and TRBJ2-7; D uncertain. CDR3 length: 14 residues. The V gene lost 2 bases and the J gene lost 2 bases, with 10 bases spanning the gap. Per the germline V gene, CDR1 is LNHDA and CDR2 is SQIVND (reference sequence). The CDR3 is CASSITSHPYEQYF. CDR3 nucleotides: TGTGCCAGTAGTATAACCTCACACCCCTACGAGCAGTACTTC. The full variable domain, completed using reference TRBV19 and TRBJ2-7, is DGGITQSPKYLFRKEGQNVTLSCEQNLNHDAMYWYRQDPGQGLRLIYYSQIVNDFQKGDIAEGYSVSREKKESFPLTVTSAQKNPTAFYLCASSITSHPYEQYFGPGTRLTVT.

The chain joins TRBV5-1 to TRBJ2-2, with 7 bases aligning to TRBD1. The germline V gene has CDR1 SGHRS and CDR2 YFSETQ. V lost 0 bases to trimming and J lost 7 bases; unmatched junction nucleotides: 9. This CDR3 region has 16 residues. CDR3 coding DNA: TGCGCCAGCAGCTTGGGGACACAGGGGATATTCGGGGAGCTGTTTTTT. It translates to CASSLGTQGIFGELFF. Variable domain in full (rest from reference TRBV5-1 and TRBJ2-2): KAGVTQTPRYLIKTRGQQVTLSCSPISGHRSVSWYQQTPGQGLQFLFEYFSETQRNKGNFPGRFSGRQFSNSRSEMNVSTLELGDSALYLCASSLGTQGIFGELFFGEGSRLTVL.

The gene calls are TRBV6-6 and TRBJ2-1; possible D gene TRBD1, 5 bases. Trimming shortened V by 5 bases and J by 7 bases, and 12 bases separated the two germline ends. This CDR3 contains 13 residues. Looked up from germline, CDR1 is MNHNY and CDR2 is SVGAGI (reference sequence). This chain's CDR3 is CASSQGLGNEQFF. CDR3 nucleotides: TGTGCCAGCAGTCAGGGCTTAGGGAATGAGCAGTTCTTC.

V usage is TRBV19 and J usage is TRBJ2-1; 14 nucleotides line up with TRBD2. Germline lookup yields CDR1 LNHDA and CDR2 SQIVND (reference sequence). The CDR3 is 15 amino acids. V lost 2 bases and J lost 12; bases outside the gene matches: 6. In nucleotides, the CDR3 is TGTGCCAGTAGTATATCCGGGACTAGCGGGAGTTGGCAGTTCTTC. Amino acid sequence: CASSISGTSGSWQFF.

The chain links TRBV6-5 to TRBJ2-1, with 7 bases lining up with TRBD2. CDR3 length: 16 amino acids. V shed 0 bases, J shed 8 bases, and the junction held 10 bases outside the gene matches. From germline, CDR1 is MNHEY and CDR2 SVGAGI. CDR3 region: CASSYSIGGSSDEQFF. The CDR3 DNA sequence: TGTGCCAGCAGTTACTCGATTGGCGGGAGCTCCGATGAGCAGTTCTTC.

This rearrangement joins TRBV10-1 to TRBJ2-5, with 8 nucleotides matching TRBD1. The CDR3 covers 13 residues. Trimming took 8 bases from V and 3 from J; bases not matched to a gene: 5. In germline, CDR1 is WNHNN, CDR2 SYGVQD (reference sequence). The CDR3 DNA reads as TGCGCCAGCCGCAAGACAGGGGAAGAGACCCAGTACTTC. Its translation: CASRKTGEETQYF.

The chain links TRBV30 to TRBJ2-7; TRBD1 is a possible D gene (8 bases). CDR1 is GTSNPN, CDR2 SVGIG, per germline (reference sequence). CDR3 length: 13 residues. Trimming cost V 3 bases and J 5 bases, with 14 bases left between them. The CDR3 is CAWSRTGRDEQYF. DNA of the CDR3: TGTGCCTGGAGCCGGACAGGGAGGGACGAGCAGTACTTC.

The rearrangement uses TRBV27 and TRBJ2-7; D perhaps matches TRBD2 (6 bases). The V end was cut by 3 bases, the J end by 2 bases, with 14 bases between. Germline V gene sequence: CDR1 MNHEY, CDR2 SMNVEV (reference sequence). The CDR3 extends over 15 amino acids. The CDR3: CASSLSGGETYEQYF. In DNA form, the CDR3 reads TGTGCCAGCAGTTTGTCTGGCGGGGAAACCTACGAGCAGTACTTC.

The chain joins TRBV11-2 to TRBJ1-1; D ambiguous. Germline assignment: CDR1 SGHAT and CDR2 FQNNGV. Trimming pared 3 bases from V and 2 bases from J, leaving 4 bases between. The CDR3 length is 12 residues. The DNA for the CDR3 is TGTGCCAGCAGCTTTATAAACACTGAAGCTTTCTTT. Its protein product is CASSFINTEAFF.

About this clone: Other DNA sequences in this specimen translate into the identical CDR3. The chain employs TRBV7-7 and TRBJ1-1; possibly TRBD1 for D (5 bases). Trimming cost V 5 bases and J 1 base, with 8 bases left between them. This CDR3 is built from 13 residues. Germline V gives CDR1 SSHAT, CDR2 FNYEAQ (reference sequence). The CDR3 loop is CASSLQENTEAFF. The CDR3 DNA reads as TGTGCCAGCAGCCTACAGGAGAACACTGAAGCTTTCTTT.